These 17 T cell receptor beta chains were sequenced from one sample in a study of blood T cells in healthy people across ages. It was with a sample-barcoded 5' primer and a J-beta primer mix that a second PCR of roughly 7 to 12 cycles was run. Using its own MiXCR run on the 5' RACE reads, TCRdb lists one record per CDR3 protein. The sample includes 1.5 million to 2 million distinct CDR3 sequences, 30% to 35% of them seen just once. Specimen: blood. These receptors were obtained from a woman in her 30s in good health.

Ten or more counts support this clonotype. The rearrangement joins TRBV7-2 to TRBJ2-7; 10 bases match TRBD1. The germline V gene has CDR1 SGHTA and CDR2 FQGNSA. Trimming cost V 5 bases and J 6 bases; bases outside gene matches: 7. The CDR3 sequence is 14 residues long. The CDR3 spells CASSPRDRGSEQYF. CDR3 coding DNA: TGTGCCAGCAGCCCACGGGACAGGGGAAGCGAGCAGTACTTC.

The rearrangement uses TRBV13 and TRBJ2-1; 8 bases line up with TRBD2. The J segment lost 9 bases and the V segment lost 5 bases, leaving 9 bases of the junction unmatched. Germline V gene data show CDR1 as PRHDT and CDR2 as FYEKMQ (reference sequence). The CDR3 is 14 residues long. The DNA for the CDR3 is TGTGCCAGCAGCCCCAGAACGGGGGGGTCTGAGCAGTTCTTC. Its protein product is CASSPRTGGSEQFF.

V and J are TRBV20-1 and TRBJ1-1; 9 bases are shared with TRBD1. V was clipped by 7 bases and J by 3 bases; unmatched bases: 18. The CDR3 length is 17 residues. Per germline, CDR1 DFQATT and CDR2 SNEGSKA (reference sequence). CDR3: CSVKFWPGQGGYTEAFF. The CDR3 DNA reads TGCAGTGTCAAGTTCTGGCCGGGACAGGGAGGGTACACTGAAGCTTTCTTT.

There are many counts of this clonotype. This chain links TRBV30 with TRBJ2-7; 8 bases are shared with TRBD2. V was clipped by 2 bases and J by 4 bases; unmatched bases: 10. CDR3 length: 15 amino acids. Looked up from germline, CDR1 is GTSNPN and CDR2 is SVGIG (reference sequence). The CDR3 reads CAWSSGGRSWYEQYF. In DNA form, the CDR3 reads TGTGCCTGGAGTTCCGGCGGGAGGTCATGGTACGAGCAGTACTTC.

This chain joins TRBV20-1 and TRBJ2-5; D tentatively reads TRBD1 or TRBD2 (7 bases each). Germline CDR1 DFQATT, CDR2 SNEGSKA (reference sequence). With 0 bases removed from V and 2 bases from J, the gap between germline ends came to 10 bases. The CDR3 loop spans 14 amino acids. The CDR3 DNA follows: TGCAGTGCTAGAGATCAGGGGGGGCAAGAGACCCAGTACTTC. Amino acids: CSARDQGGQETQYF.

CDR3 sequence: CASSEPYRRTTDTQYF. CDR3 in DNA: TGTGCCAGCAGTGAACCCTACCGACGGACCACAGATACGCAGTATTTT. This chain uses TRBV6-1 with TRBJ2-3; no reliable D call. Looked up from germline, CDR1 is MNHNS and CDR2 is SASEGT. V was clipped by 2 bases and J by 2 bases, with 14 bases between them. The CDR3 extends over 16 amino acids.

This clonotype has just a few counts. The V and J genes are TRBV29-1 and TRBJ1-2; D unresolved. Trimming took off 5 bases at V and 4 bases at J, with 8 bases between the two ends. Per the germline V gene, CDR1 is SQVTM and CDR2 is ANQGSEA. The CDR3 spans 11 residues. The CDR3 sequence is CSVRHTYGYTF. The CDR3 nucleotides are TGCAGCGTTCGGCATACCTATGGCTACACCTTC.

A remark on this clonotype: One junction end disagrees with the germline gene, perhaps due to a read error. The chain carries TRBV4-1 and TRBJ2-7, with TRBD1 identical over 7 bases. The CDR3 has 16 residues. The V gene's germline CDR1 is MGHRA and CDR2 YSYEKL. CDR3 protein: CAGSQEPQGETYEQYF. The CDR3 bases are TGCGCCGGCAGCCAAGAACCCCAGGGGGAAACCTACGAGCAGTACTTC.

This clonotype was observed a few times. This chain uses TRBV5-1 with TRBJ2-1; tentative D call: TRBD2 (5 bases). V was shortened by 3 bases and J by 5 bases, with 9 bases between the two germline ends. Germline V gene lookup returns CDR1 SGHRS and CDR2 YFSETQ. The CDR3 is 13 residues long. CDR3 DNA: TGCGCCAGCAGCTGGACTGTTAACAATGAGCAGTTCTTC. Translating gives CASSWTVNNEQFF.

The chain has TRBV12-3 or TRBV12-4 and TRBJ1-5, with D perhaps TRBD1 (6 bases). The V end lost 7 bases, the J end lost 6 bases, and 16 bases lay between the germline ends. The CDR3 spans 14 residues. The DNA of the CDR3 is TGTGCCAGCACCCAGGGAGGGGGGACTCAGCCCCAGCATTTT. It translates to CASTQGGGTQPQHF.

J is TRBJ1-1 and V is TRBV2; D call uncertain. CDR1 is SNHLY, CDR2 FYNNEI, per germline. Trimming cost V 7 bases and J 1 base, with 13 bases left between them. The CDR3 is 14 amino acids. The CDR3 nucleotides read TGTGCCAGCACGCTTTATGGGGAGAACACTGAAGCTTTCTTT. Translated, it gives CASTLYGENTEAFF.

The chain couples TRBV20-1 to TRBJ2-1; D not certain. CDR1 and CDR2 from the germline V gene are DFQATT and SNEGSKA (reference sequence). The V end lost 6 bases, the J end lost 1 base, and 13 bases lay between the germline ends. The CDR3 is made up of 14 amino acids. The CDR3 sequence is CSAVTGYSYNEQFF. The CDR3 nucleotides are TGCAGTGCCGTAACGGGCTATTCCTACAATGAGCAGTTCTTC.

The count of this clonotype is one. The chain carries TRBV12-3 or TRBV12-4 and TRBJ2-5, with 8 nucleotides matching TRBD1. V trimming: 5 bases; J trimming: 11 bases; junction bases outside the gene matches: 16. The length of the CDR3 is 15 residues. The CDR3 bases are TGTGCCAGCAGTCCACAGGGACAGGCTCTTAGTGAGCAGTACTTC. Protein product: CASSPQGQALSEQYF.

The chain uses TRBV21-1 and TRBJ2-3; the table assigns TRBD2, which was not confirmed against the DNA. TRBV21-1 is flagged as a pseudogene. CDR3 length equals 16 residues. The CDR3: CASHIAGGSETDTQYF. CDR3 DNA sequence: TGTGCCAGTCATATAGCGGGGGGGAGTGAGACAGATACGCAGTATTTT.

The DNA for the CDR3 is TGCAGTGCCAGACTAACGGGACCCTACAATGAGCAGTTCTTC. Amino acids: CSARLTGPYNEQFF. V and J are TRBV20-1 and TRBJ2-1; tentatively, D is TRBD1 or TRBD2 (5 bases each). This CDR3 has 14 residues. V shed 6 bases and J shed 2 bases, with 14 bases lying between them. CDR1 is DFQATT and CDR2 is SNEGSKA in the germline V gene (reference sequence).

Ten or more counts support this clonotype. The rearrangement links TRBV4-1 to TRBJ2-7; 9 bases match TRBD1. The V gene's germline CDR1 is MGHRA and CDR2 YSYEKL. Trimming at V came to 3 bases and at J to 4 bases, leaving 7 bases not matched to a gene. The CDR3 is 15 residues long. This CDR3 reads CASSHGGTGTYEQYF. The DNA for the CDR3 is TGCGCCAGCAGCCATGGGGGGACAGGGACTTACGAGCAGTACTTC.

This clonotype was seen at least ten times. V usage is TRBV27 and J usage is TRBJ2-5; 10 bases agree with TRBD2. The CDR3 is made up of 15 amino acids. V was pared by 7 bases and J by 5 bases, with 10 bases of the junction left unmatched. Germline V CDR1 and CDR2: MNHEY, SMNVEV (reference sequence). The CDR3 DNA sequence: TGTGCCAGCAAAAACCGAGCGGGAGGGCCGGAGACCCAGTACTTC. Protein: CASKNRAGGPETQYF.